The T cell receptor (beta chain) under discussion was sequenced for a study of technical replicates of blood from a few donors. Germline CDR1 MNHNS, CDR2 SASEGT. This CDR3 region has 15 residues. Trimming took off 0 bases at V and 0 bases at J, with 6 bases between the two ends. Some clones are missing from TCRdb's copy, which holds only in-frame ones; the method was immunoSEQ multiplex PCR. The sample yields 70,000 or so clones, approximately 98% seen once. The chain uses TRBV6-1 and TRBJ1-3; D is uncertain. The sequence was obtained from a human donor in good health. Material for sequencing was T cells isolated from PBMCs. CDR3 region: CASSEAQFSGNTIYF. The CDR3 region has the DNA TGTGCCAGCAGTGAAGCCCAGTTCTCTGGAAACACCATATATTTT.